This TCR beta chain was identified in a study of metastatic and nonmetastatic thyroid tumors. This clone was detected many times. TCRdb re-clonotyped the PCR reads through MiXCR. This table has about 37,000 clones, 13% appearing once. Each patient went into thyroid surgery without having received any treatment. The CDR3 loop spans 16 amino acids. V dropped 3 bases and J dropped 7 bases, with 20 bases sitting between them. Germline V gives CDR1 MGHDK, CDR2 SYGVNS. The source is a female donor with papillary thyroid cancer or a benign thyroid nodule (not recorded which). Some clones in this sample may be carry-over from other donors' samples. Sequencing was performed on blood. The gene calls are TRBV25-1 and TRBJ2-3, with D possibly matching TRBD1 (5 bases). Here the CDR3 DNA reads TGTGCCAGCAGTGATGCAGGGCCGTCCTACCCCTATACGCAGTATTTT. The encoded protein is CASSDAGPSYPYTQYF.